The 25 T cell receptor beta chains in this list originate from one sample, sequenced in a study of blood T cells in healthy people across ages. A second PCR, run for roughly 7 to 11 cycles, used a sample-barcoded 5' primer plus a J-beta primer mix. MiXCR was run by TCRdb on the 5' RACE reads, yielding one entry per CDR3 protein. The table has under 1,000,000 distinct CDR3 sequences, 46% seen once. The sequenced sample was blood. The receptor source for this set is a man of 80 years or more in good health.

The V call is TRBV5-1, the J call TRBJ1-5; 8 bases align to TRBD1. J lost 3 bases, V lost 1 base, and 6 bases had no gene match. CDR1 and CDR2 from the germline V gene are SGHRS and YFSETQ. The CDR3 length is 16 residues. The CDR3, as DNA: TGCGCCAGCAGCTTGATGGGGACAGGTTCCAATCAGCCCCAGCATTTT. Protein: CASSLMGTGSNQPQHF.

As to this clonotype: This may come from a read error, since a much larger clone is one base off. The V gene is TRBV3-1, the J gene TRBJ2-1; TRBD1 is a possible D gene (6 bases). Germline-derived CDR1 and CDR2 are LGHDT and YNNKEL (reference sequence). This CDR3 comprises 14 residues. CDR3 amino acids: CASSQVDRRNEKFF. The CDR3, as DNA: TGTGCCAGCAGCCAAGTCGACAGGAGAAATGAGAAGTTCTTC.

In its sample, this clonotype was seen many times. The V and J genes are TRBV29-1 and TRBJ2-1; 11 nucleotides align to TRBD2. Germline-derived CDR1 and CDR2 are SQVTM and ANQGSEA. CDR3 length: 14 residues. The V gene end was trimmed by 4 bases and the J gene end by 5 bases; junction bases not matched to a gene: 4. CDR3 protein: CSVAGTSGHNEQFF. For the CDR3, the DNA is TGCAGCGTTGCCGGGACTAGCGGTCACAATGAGCAGTTCTTC.

This clonotype was found many times. The chain uses TRBV6-2 or TRBV6-3 and TRBJ2-7; 7 nucleotides align to TRBD2. The CDR3 sequence is 14 residues long. Germline loops: CDR1 MNHEY, CDR2 SVGEGT. Losses at the gene ends were 6 bases for V and 2 bases for J; bases not matched to a gene: 7. DNA of the CDR3: TGTGCCAGCAGCCCCGGGAGGTCAACCTACGAGCAGTACTTC. Encoded protein: CASSPGRSTYEQYF.

V gene TRBV11-2 combines with J gene TRBJ2-1; tentative D call: TRBD1 (6 bases). The CDR3 contains 16 residues. Germline lookup yields CDR1 SGHAT and CDR2 FQNNGV. Trimming took off 5 bases at V and 2 bases at J, with 16 bases between the two ends. The CDR3 sequence: CASSGHRQVTYNEQFF. DNA for the CDR3: TGTGCCAGCAGCGGTCATAGACAGGTCACCTACAATGAGCAGTTCTTC.

Here the CDR3 reads CSAREGRDYNSPLHF. In DNA form, the CDR3 reads TGCAGTGCTAGAGAAGGCAGGGACTATAATTCACCCCTCCACTTT. This rearrangement joins TRBV20-1 to TRBJ1-6; a possible D gene is TRBD1 (5 bases). V lost 0 bases and J lost 3, with 9 bases in between. The germline CDR1 and CDR2 sequences are DFQATT and SNEGSKA (reference sequence). The CDR3 extends over 15 amino acids.

The chain is built from TRBV6-2 or TRBV6-3 and TRBJ2-7; TRBD1 matches at 9 bases. This CDR3 has 14 residues. Germline values: CDR1 MNHEY, CDR2 SVGEGT. The trim removed 6 bases at V and 6 bases at J, leaving 9 bases unmatched. CDR3 sequence: CASRRTGDHPEQYF. As DNA, the CDR3 is TGTGCCAGCAGAAGGACAGGGGACCATCCCGAGCAGTACTTC.

This clonotype occurred a few times. This chain links TRBV12-3 or TRBV12-4 with TRBJ1-2; D unclear. The CDR3 totals 14 residues. Trimming cost V 5 bases and J 2 bases, with 12 bases left between them. The DNA for the CDR3 is TGTGCCAGCAGTCCCCGACTGACAAACTATGGCTACACCTTC. It encodes CASSPRLTNYGYTF.

The sample holds a few counts of this clonotype. The genes are TRBV10-3 and TRBJ2-7; D is possibly TRBD2 (6 bases). Trimming left V 3 bases short and J 0 bases short, with 18 bases between. Germline-derived CDR1 and CDR2 are ENHRY and SYGVKD. The CDR3 covers 17 residues. CDR3 residues: CAISETVAIAASYEQYF. The DNA of the CDR3 is TGTGCCATCAGTGAAACGGTCGCGATAGCGGCCTCCTACGAGCAGTACTTC.

This clonotype was seen a handful of times. The V call is TRBV5-1, the J call TRBJ2-5; 9 bases map to TRBD1. The better agreement between TRBJ2-7 and the DNA end casts doubt on the J call. This CDR3 contains 15 residues. Looked up from germline, CDR1 is SGHRS and CDR2 is YFSETQ. In DNA, the CDR3 is TGCGCCAGCAGCGCGTACGGGACAGGGATCAACGAGCAGTACTTC. It codes for CASSAYGTGINEQYF.

As regards this clonotype: One end of the junction does not line up with germline, which may come from a read error. This chain joins TRBV28 and TRBJ2-1; TRBD1 aligns across 8 bases. CDR1 and CDR2 (germline): MDHEN, SYDVKM. The CDR3 runs 15 residues. DNA of the CDR3: TGTGCCAGCAGTCCACAGGGGGAGCCCTACAATGTGCAGTTCTTC. Residues: CASSPQGEPYNVQFF.

The rearrangement uses TRBV5-1 and TRBJ2-3, with 8 bases aligning to TRBD2. After removal of 0 bases from V and 5 bases from J, the junction contained 5 bases not matched to a gene. The germline gives CDR1 SGHRS, CDR2 YFSETQ. The CDR3 consists of 15 residues. CDR3 bases: TGCGCCAGCAGCTTGGTGCCAGCGGGAGAAGATACGCAGTATTTT. Its translation is CASSLVPAGEDTQYF.

The DNA of the CDR3 is TGTGCCAGCAGCCAGACGGCTAGCACAGATACGCAGTATTTT. Its protein product is CASSQTASTDTQYF. V usage is TRBV11-3 and J usage is TRBJ2-3; D is uncertain. The germline V and J ends were trimmed by 5 bases and 0 bases, with 9 bases remaining between them. Germline V gene data show CDR1 as SGHNT and CDR2 as YENEEA. The length of the CDR3 is 14 residues.

This clonotype occurred a few times. J is TRBJ1-2 and V is TRBV27; 8 nucleotides line up with TRBD1. The germline CDR1 and CDR2 sequences are MNHEY and SMNVEV (reference sequence). Trimming removed 5 bases from V and 7 bases from J; junction bases left unmatched: 6. This CDR3 has 13 residues. The CDR3 DNA is TGTGCCAGCAGTGCACAGGGGGGTCGTGGCTACACCTTC. Its translation is CASSAQGGRGYTF.

As regards this clonotype: An end of the junction differs from the germline gene, which may be a read error. The rearrangement links TRBV5-1 to TRBJ1-2, with 7 nucleotides matching TRBD1. The V gene's germline CDR1 is SGHRS and CDR2 YFSETQ. The CDR3 totals 16 residues. The DNA for the CDR3 is TGCGTCAGCAGCTTGGACAGGCCCGACCGCGCGAGGGGCTACACCTTC. It yields the protein CVSSLDRPDRARGYTF.

The chain has TRBV9 and TRBJ2-2; D call uncertain. This CDR3 is built from 15 residues. Germline V gene sequence: CDR1 SGDLS, CDR2 YYNGEE. V was cut by 3 bases and J by 6 bases, with 15 bases left in between. CDR3 nucleotides: TGTGCCAGCAGCGAGGCCCCAGGCTTCGCCGGGGAGCTGTTTTTT. Its translation: CASSEAPGFAGELFF.

In the case of this clonotype: A read error may produce the germline difference seen at one junction end. The chain joins TRBV4-3 to TRBJ2-5; 11 nucleotides match TRBD1. CDR3 length: 17 residues. The germline gives CDR1 LGHNA, CDR2 YSLEER. In DNA, the CDR3 is TGCGCCAGCAGCCAGGGTCTTCCGGGACAGGGGGAAGAGACCCGGTACTTC. As protein: CASSQGLPGQGEETRYF.

The chain is built from TRBV5-1 and TRBJ2-1; D is perhaps TRBD1 (5 bases). Per germline, CDR1 SGHRS and CDR2 YFSETQ. The CDR3 runs 14 residues. V dropped 1 base and J dropped 4 bases, with 9 bases sitting between them. The DNA of the CDR3 is TGCGCCAGCAGCTTGAACAGGATTTACAATGAGCAGTTCTTC. The encoded protein is CASSLNRIYNEQFF.

There are a few counts of this clonotype. This sequence joins TRBV12-3 or TRBV12-4 and TRBJ2-3; no reliable D call. V was pared by 0 bases and J by 6 bases, with 16 bases between. The CDR3 sequence is 16 residues long. The CDR3 loop reads CASSLARPQGLDTQYF. The DNA of the CDR3 is TGTGCCAGCAGTTTAGCTAGGCCCCAAGGGTTGGATACGCAGTATTTT.

This clonotype was seen a handful of times. The chain carries TRBV7-2 and TRBJ2-2; no definite D call. The germline CDR1 and CDR2 sequences are SGHTA and FQGNSA. The CDR3 is made up of 12 amino acids. The V end was cut by 4 bases, the J end by 3 bases, with 3 bases between. The CDR3 bases are TGTGCCAGCAGCTACTACACCGGGGAGCTGTTTTTT. Its translation: CASSYYTGELFF.

This clonotype has only a few counts. A much bigger clone sits one base away, suggesting this may be a read error. The chain combines TRBV10-3 with TRBJ2-7; D possibly corresponds to TRBD2 (5 bases). The length of the CDR3 is 13 residues. V was cut by 10 bases and J by 3 bases, with 16 bases left in between. CDR1 is ENHRY and CDR2 is SYGVKD in the germline V gene. The CDR3 nucleotides read TGTGCCAGCAGAGGGAGATTGGGCTACGAGCAGTACTTC. As protein: CASRGRLGYEQYF.

This clonotype was observed many times. The CDR3 DNA reads TGTGCCAGCAGCTTCCAGGGGGCACTGAACACTGAAGCTTTCTTT. Translating gives CASSFQGALNTEAFF. V gene TRBV5-6 combines with J gene TRBJ1-1; the match to TRBD1 covers 8 bases. The germline gives CDR1 SGHDT, CDR2 YYEEEE. This CDR3 contains 15 residues. V lost 2 bases and J lost 0; bases outside the gene matches: 3.

The chain couples TRBV6-1 to TRBJ1-2; D is uncertain. The CDR3 is 13 amino acids. Trimming took 1 base from V and 7 from J, leaving 10 bases between them. The V gene's germline CDR1 is MNHNS and CDR2 SASEGT. In DNA, the CDR3 is TGTGCCAGCAGTGAAGTCGTGTCCCGTGGCTACACCTTC. Translated: CASSEVVSRGYTF.

This clonotype has at least ten counts. The chain joins TRBV7-2 to TRBJ2-1, with 8 bases lining up with TRBD2. Trimming took 6 bases from V and 8 from J; bases not matched to a gene: 12. The CDR3 extends over 15 amino acids. CDR1 is SGHTA and CDR2 is FQGNSA in the germline V gene. The CDR3 sequence is CASSSGTRAWDEQFF. In DNA form, the CDR3 reads TGTGCCAGCAGTTCCGGGACTAGGGCCTGGGATGAGCAGTTCTTC.

The chain couples TRBV7-2 to TRBJ1-1; D remains unclear. CDR1 is SGHTA and CDR2 is FQGNSA in the germline V gene. The CDR3 loop spans 11 amino acids. V was clipped by 5 bases and J by 6 bases, with 7 bases between them. CDR3 amino acids: CASSQRAEAFF. The CDR3 region has the DNA TGTGCCAGCAGCCAGCGGGCTGAAGCTTTCTTT.